A single sample is the source of the 32 T cell receptor beta chains below, sequenced in a study of T cell repertoires in cytomegalovirus infection. TCRdb recomputed calls from the reads with MiXCR, one row per CDR3 protein. This table has hundreds of thousands of distinct CDR3 sequences, about 23% appearing once. Input material: CD8+ T cells from PBMCs. These TCRs come from a human donor in good health (CMV status not recorded). Some clones in this sample may be carry-over from other donors' samples.

This clonotype has just a few counts. The chain links TRBV29-1 to TRBJ1-1, with no clear D. The CDR3 contains 13 residues. The germline gives CDR1 SQVTM, CDR2 ANQGSEA. Deletions cut 1 base from V and 6 bases from J, with 12 bases between. For the CDR3, the DNA is TGCAGCGTTGAAGGTGGCATCAACGCTGAAGCTTTCTTT. As protein: CSVEGGINAEAFF.

This clonotype turned up a few times. The chain uses TRBV3-1 and TRBJ2-1; D uncertain. The CDR3 runs to 16 residues. V shed 2 bases and J shed 2 bases, with 13 bases lying between them. The germline CDR1 and CDR2 sequences are LGHDT and YNNKEL (reference sequence). In DNA form, the CDR3 reads TGTGCCAGCAGCCAAATAAGGACCTCTACCTACAATGAGCAGTTCTTC. It encodes CASSQIRTSTYNEQFF.

This clonotype was recorded a few times. This chain connects TRBV10-3 to TRBJ2-3, with TRBD2 identical over 10 bases. The germline V gene encodes CDR1 ENHRY and CDR2 SYGVKD. The CDR3 contains 14 residues. V trimming: 6 bases; J trimming: 4 bases; junction bases outside the gene matches: 4. The CDR3 nucleotides read TGTGCCATCAGCCCAGCGGGGGGGGCAGATACGCAGTATTTT. Its protein product is CAISPAGGADTQYF.

The sample holds a few counts of this clonotype. The V and J genes are TRBV2 and TRBJ2-3; D may match TRBD1 or TRBD2 (5 bases each). The V end was cut by 8 bases, the J end by 3 bases, with 15 bases between. The CDR3 has 14 amino acids. From germline, CDR1 is SNHLY and CDR2 FYNNEI. This CDR3 reads CASPPRDGTDTQYF. Here the CDR3 DNA reads TGTGCCAGCCCGCCGAGGGACGGTACAGATACGCAGTATTTT.

This clonotype was detected ten times or more. This chain uses TRBV7-6 with TRBJ2-5; no definite D call. This CDR3 is 16 amino acids long. V gave up 1 base and J gave up 5 bases, with 17 bases separating them. CDR1 and CDR2 from the germline V gene are SGHVS and FNYEAQ. CDR3 DNA: TGTGCCAGCAGCTTAGTAGAAGCGCACCCCGGGGAGACCCAGTACTTC. Protein sequence: CASSLVEAHPGETQYF.

This clonotype was seen ten or more times. The chain carries TRBV7-2 and TRBJ2-1; possibly TRBD1 for D (6 bases). Per the germline V gene, CDR1 is SGHTA and CDR2 is FQGNSA. The CDR3 is made up of 16 amino acids. Trimming removed 1 base from V and 4 bases from J, with 14 bases in between. CDR3 bases: TGTGCCAGCAGCTTAGACGGTTGGCAGGGGTACAATGAGCAGTTCTTC. Its protein product is CASSLDGWQGYNEQFF.

This clonotype has only a few counts. The chain employs TRBV28 and TRBJ1-1; D perhaps matches TRBD1 (6 bases). Germline V lookup: CDR1 MDHEN, CDR2 SYDVKM. The CDR3 has 14 residues. Trimming took off 5 bases at V and 6 bases at J, with 16 bases between the two ends. CDR3 loop: CASSISGAGSEAFF. The CDR3 nucleotides are TGTGCCAGCAGTATTTCGGGGGCAGGGTCTGAAGCTTTCTTT. Based on the CDR3 plus reference TRBV28 and TRBJ1-1, the full variable domain is DVKVTQSSRYLVKRTGEKVFLECVQDMDHENMFWYRQDPGLGLRLIYFSYDVKMKEKGDIPEGYSVSREKKERFSLILESASTNQTSMYLCASSISGAGSEAFFGQGTRLTVV.

J is TRBJ2-7 and V is TRBV20-1, with TRBD1 identical over 9 bases. The length of the CDR3 is 16 residues. Germline lookup yields CDR1 DFQATT and CDR2 SNEGSKA (reference sequence). J lost 2 bases, V lost 5 bases, and 13 bases had no gene match. Written as DNA, the CDR3 is TGCAGTGCTCCCCCACAGGGGGCTAGCGGACCCTACGAGCAGTACTTC. This translates into CSAPPQGASGPYEQYF.

This clonotype was counted ten times or more. This chain connects TRBV7-9 to TRBJ1-4; possibly TRBD1 for D (5 bases). Germline CDR1 SEHNR, CDR2 FQNEAQ (reference sequence). The CDR3 has 14 residues. V was cut by 7 bases and J by 6 bases, with 15 bases left in between. The chain's CDR3 is CASTPWGPDEKLFF. The DNA for the CDR3 is TGTGCCAGCACCCCCTGGGGCCCGGATGAAAAACTGTTTTTT.

J is TRBJ1-5 and V is TRBV28, with a weak D call TRBD1 (5 bases). The CDR3 is made up of 14 amino acids. Between the trimmed V and J ends, which lost 5 bases and 7 bases, there was a span of 15 bases. The germline CDR1 and CDR2 sequences are MDHEN and SYDVKM. Here the CDR3 reads CASSTSRVIQPQHF. DNA for the CDR3: TGTGCCAGCAGTACCAGCAGGGTCATCCAGCCCCAGCATTTT.

The chain has TRBV20-1 and TRBJ1-1, with D tentatively TRBD1 (5 bases). The CDR3 spans 14 residues. Germline CDR1 and CDR2: DFQATT and SNEGSKA (reference sequence). The V end was cut by 6 bases, the J end by 1 base, with 15 bases between. The CDR3 loop reads CSALGQPRNTEAFF. CDR3 coding DNA: TGCAGTGCCCTCGGACAACCCAGGAACACTGAAGCTTTCTTT.

This clonotype was detected ten times or more. CDR3 coding DNA: TGTGCCAGCAGTTTACCAGATAACACTGAAGCTTTCTTT. Protein product: CASSLPDNTEAFF. The chain links TRBV28 to TRBJ1-1, with unresolved D. V shed 2 bases and J shed 2 bases, with 6 bases lying between them. The germline gives CDR1 MDHEN, CDR2 SYDVKM. This CDR3 contains 13 residues.

The sample holds a few counts of this clonotype. V gene TRBV5-1 combines with J gene TRBJ2-3; perhaps TRBD2 as D (7 bases). The germline V gene encodes CDR1 SGHRS and CDR2 YFSETQ. V lost 3 bases and J lost 5, with 19 bases in between. This CDR3 region has 16 residues. In DNA form, the CDR3 reads TGCGCCAGCAGCTGGACTTCCGGGGGGCTCCGAGATACGCAGTATTTT. Amino acid sequence: CASSWTSGGLRDTQYF.

The table lists this clonotype with a few counts. This chain connects TRBV2 to TRBJ1-4, with D perhaps TRBD1 (5 bases). The V end lost 4 bases, the J end lost 3 bases, and 18 bases lay between the germline ends. Germline V gene sequence: CDR1 SNHLY, CDR2 FYNNEI. The CDR3 has 17 amino acids. CDR3 amino acids: CASSGGLRGKANEKLFF. CDR3 bases: TGTGCCAGCAGTGGGGGACTCCGGGGGAAGGCTAATGAAAAACTGTTTTTT. Full variable domain (remainder filled in from reference TRBV2 and TRBJ1-4): EPEVTQTPSHQVTQMGQEVILRCVPISNHLYFYWYRQILGQKVEFLVSFYNNEISEKSEIFDDQFSVERPDGSNFTLKIRSTKLEDSAMYFCASSGGLRGKANEKLFFGSGTQLSVL.

This clonotype was seen only a few times. This chain uses TRBV19 with TRBJ1-1; TRBD1 is a possible D gene (6 bases). This CDR3 is built from 13 residues. V was pared by 3 bases and J by 5 bases, with 10 bases between. Per germline, CDR1 LNHDA and CDR2 SQIVND (reference sequence). Here the CDR3 reads CASSITGMTEAFF. CDR3 DNA sequence: TGTGCCAGTAGTATCACAGGGATGACTGAAGCTTTCTTT. The entire variable domain, with the rest obtained from reference TRBV19 and TRBJ1-1, is as follows: DGGITQSPKYLFRKEGQNVTLSCEQNLNHDAMYWYRQDPGQGLRLIYYSQIVNDFQKGDIAEGYSVSREKKESFPLTVTSAQKNPTAFYLCASSITGMTEAFFGQGTRLTVV.

Judged by abundance, this clonotype is medium-sized. V gene TRBV12-3 or TRBV12-4 combines with J gene TRBJ2-2; a possible D gene is TRBD1 (5 bases). The V end was cut by 7 bases, the J end by 2 bases, with 17 bases between. The CDR3 has 16 residues. This CDR3 reads CASTTPLDINTGELFF. Here the CDR3 DNA reads TGTGCCAGCACCACTCCTTTGGACATTAACACCGGGGAGCTGTTTTTT.

This clonotype was seen a few times. This rearrangement joins TRBV12-3 or TRBV12-4 to TRBJ2-3, with 10 bases aligning to TRBD1. The CDR3 runs 14 residues. With V trimmed by 6 bases and J by 4 bases, 4 bases remained unmatched. The CDR3 nucleotides read TGTGCCAGCAGGAGACAGGGGGCGGCAGATACGCAGTATTTT. Residues: CASRRQGAADTQYF.

This clonotype has only a few counts. This rearrangement joins TRBV29-1 to TRBJ2-7, with 8 bases aligning to TRBD2. The germline CDR1 and CDR2 sequences are SQVTM and ANQGSEA. This CDR3 is 13 amino acids long. V was clipped by 2 bases and J by 4 bases; unmatched bases: 4. CDR3 loop: CSVELGLEYEQYF. CDR3 nucleotide sequence: TGCAGCGTTGAACTGGGACTAGAGTACGAGCAGTACTTC.

V is TRBV28 and J is TRBJ1-1; no definite D call. Germline V gene lookup returns CDR1 MDHEN and CDR2 SYDVKM. The CDR3 consists of 11 residues. V shed 4 bases and J shed 6 bases, with 6 bases lying between them. CDR3 residues: CASSSWAEAFF. CDR3 nucleotides: TGTGCCAGCAGTTCCTGGGCTGAAGCTTTCTTT.

This clonotype was seen more than once but under ten times. The chain links TRBV7-6 to TRBJ2-7, with 9 bases aligning to TRBD1. Trimming took 3 bases from V and 1 from J; bases not matched to a gene: 4. Germline-derived CDR1 and CDR2 are SGHVS and FNYEAQ. The CDR3 runs 15 residues. The CDR3 region has the DNA TGTGCCAGCAGCTTTCTGGGACAGGGTTCCTACGAGCAGTACTTC. Translation gives CASSFLGQGSYEQYF.

This clonotype was counted only a few times. The chain is built from TRBV6-5 and TRBJ1-1, with D uncertain. The CDR3 extends over 13 amino acids. Germline V gene lookup returns CDR1 MNHEY and CDR2 SVGAGI. Trimming shortened V by 6 bases and J by 3 bases, and 11 bases separated the two germline ends. The CDR3 DNA is TGTGCCAGCAGCGACGACCGATACACTGAAGCTTTCTTT. It codes for CASSDDRYTEAFF.

V is TRBV5-4 and J is TRBJ1-1; D is uncertain. This CDR3 comprises 13 residues. Germline V gene lookup returns CDR1 SGHNT and CDR2 YYREEE (reference sequence). The germline V and J ends were trimmed by 4 bases and 1 base, with 8 bases remaining between them. The CDR3 reads CASSPISNTEAFF. CDR3 sequence (DNA): TGTGCCAGCAGCCCCATTTCGAACACTGAAGCTTTCTTT.

This clonotype was seen only a few times. The chain recombines TRBV12-3 or TRBV12-4 with TRBJ2-7; 9 nucleotides agree with TRBD1. The junction had 6 bases not matched to a gene; V was cut back by 7 bases and J by 5 bases. The CDR3 consists of 13 residues. The CDR3 reads CASTQTGGHEQYF. The DNA of the CDR3 is TGTGCCAGCACACAAACAGGGGGCCACGAGCAGTACTTC.

This clonotype was recorded at least ten times. V and J are TRBV29-1 and TRBJ2-4, with D tentatively TRBD2 (6 bases). The CDR3 consists of 15 residues. Germline V CDR1 and CDR2: SQVTM, ANQGSEA. Trimming removed 2 bases from V and 0 bases from J, with 11 bases in between. The CDR3 loop is CSVELASIAKNIQYF. Here the CDR3 DNA reads TGCAGCGTTGAACTAGCGTCGATAGCCAAAAACATTCAGTACTTC.

The chain couples TRBV9 to TRBJ2-2; 7 nucleotides line up with TRBD2. The CDR3 spans 16 residues. The V gene end was trimmed by 1 base and the J gene end by 3 bases; junction bases not matched to a gene: 6. In germline, CDR1 is SGDLS, CDR2 YYNGEE. CDR3 protein: CASSVQRGVDTGELFF. In nucleotides, the CDR3 is TGTGCCAGCAGCGTACAGCGGGGAGTAGACACCGGGGAGCTGTTTTTT.

V usage is TRBV20-1 and J usage is TRBJ2-1, with a weak D call TRBD2 (6 bases). This CDR3 has 13 residues. In germline, CDR1 is DFQATT, CDR2 SNEGSKA (reference sequence). In DNA form, the CDR3 reads TGCGGATTCCGGGACTGGCAAGGAAATGAGCAGTTCTTC. Translating gives CGFRDWQGNEQFF.

J is TRBJ2-1 and V is TRBV20-1; 7 bases agree with TRBD2. The CDR3 is 15 amino acids. With V trimmed by 0 bases and J by 6 bases, 8 bases remained unmatched. Germline CDR1 reads DFQATT; CDR2 reads SNEGSKA (reference sequence). The CDR3 DNA sequence: TGCAGTGCTAGAGACAGAAGCGGGGCCTCCAATGAGCAGTTCTTC. As protein: CSARDRSGASNEQFF.

This clonotype was seen only once. This CDR3 is CSATDRVVYEQYF. The CDR3 region has the DNA TGCAGTGCAACGGACAGGGTGGTCTACGAGCAGTACTTC. The chain employs TRBV20-1 and TRBJ2-7, with 8 bases identical to TRBD1. Germline V gives CDR1 DFQATT, CDR2 SNEGSKA (reference sequence). V was clipped by 6 bases and J by 3 bases; unmatched bases: 7. The CDR3 has 13 amino acids.

This sequence joins TRBV12-3 or TRBV12-4 and TRBJ2-1, with TRBD1 as a possible D gene (6 bases). Trimming left V 2 bases short and J 2 bases short, with 13 bases between. CDR3 size: 16 residues. The CDR3 loop reads CASSLTRQDPYNEQFF. In DNA, the CDR3 is TGTGCCAGCAGTTTAACCCGACAGGACCCCTACAATGAGCAGTTCTTC.

This clonotype was seen many times. The chain recombines TRBV28 with TRBJ1-2; no clear D gene. V gave up 3 bases and J gave up 4 bases, with 12 bases separating them. The germline CDR1 and CDR2 sequences are MDHEN and SYDVKM. The CDR3 runs to 14 residues. For the CDR3, the DNA is TGTGCCAGCAGTTTCGAACCTTGGAGCTATGGCTACACCTTC. Protein product: CASSFEPWSYGYTF.

The genes are TRBV27 and TRBJ2-5; TRBD2 agrees at 7 bases. The V gene end was trimmed by 10 bases and the J gene end by 4 bases; junction bases not matched to a gene: 18. Germline V gene sequence: CDR1 MNHEY, CDR2 SMNVEV (reference sequence). The CDR3 is made up of 16 amino acids. This chain's CDR3 is CATRYSPGGRRETQYF. In DNA form, the CDR3 reads TGTGCCACCCGGTACTCTCCGGGGGGAAGAAGAGAGACCCAGTACTTC.

At least ten counts were recorded for this clonotype. V is TRBV20-1 and J is TRBJ2-7, with 14 nucleotides matching TRBD2. Germline V lookup: CDR1 DFQATT, CDR2 SNEGSKA (reference sequence). This CDR3 has 17 amino acids. J gave up 3 bases and V 1 base, and 8 bases lay outside the gene matches. CDR3 sequence: CSARATGTSGGFYEQYF. CDR3 DNA sequence: TGCAGTGCTAGAGCCACCGGGACTAGCGGGGGATTCTACGAGCAGTACTTC.